This is a list of T cell receptor beta chains from one sample in a study of T cell responses to AZD1222 COVID-19 vaccine. TCRdb's copy holds only in-frame clones and misses some; the assay was immunoSEQ multiplex PCR. Among about 150,000 clones, 90% were seen once, and the ten largest hold approximately 5.9%. Sequencing was performed on peripheral blood, taken 28 days after the second AZD1222 dose. The receptors shown here come from an adult who received the AZD1222 COVID-19 vaccine. Both conserved end residues are part of each CDR3.

V gene,J gene,CDR3 length,CDR3 protein
TRBV2,TRBJ1-3,15,CASSEPRGFGNTIYF
TRBV5-1,TRBJ1-2,16,CASSLGDRSVNYGYTF
TRBV5-4,TRBJ2-6,15,CASSFPGSGANVLTF
TRBV7-2,TRBJ2-2,17,CASRPGGRGTGTGELFF
TRBV7-9,TRBJ1-1,12,CASSPAGTEAFF
TRBV19,TRBJ2-2,14,CASTQRLGSGELFF
TRBV28,TRBJ1-2,14,CASSLGAQLYGYTF
TRBV28,TRBJ1-5,18,CASSTPPGTGVANQPQHF
TRBV28,TRBJ1-2,11,CASGWDYGYTF
TRBV27,TRBJ1-6,16,CASSFGSGQNNSPLHF
TRBV6-5,TRBJ1-1,13,CASRRGQSAEAFF
TRBV6-5,TRBJ2-3,16,CASSYAGGQNTDTQYF
TRBV19,TRBJ2-1,15,CASSAGLAGGNEQFF
TRBV28,TRBJ1-1,14,CASMSGGPNTEAFF
TRBV2,TRBJ2-7,14,CASRGQGASYEQYF
TRBV11-3,TRBJ1-5,18,CASSLHWDRVISNQPQHF
TRBV18,TRBJ1-2,14,CASSPESSNYGYTF
TRBV6-5,TRBJ1-2,12,CASSYRGGGYTF
TRBV28,TRBJ2-1,15,CASIRLDSPYNEQFF
TRBV24-1,TRBJ1-1,15,CATSSGGRGNTEAFF
TRBV29-1,TRBJ2-5,14,CSVVPISDQETQYF
TRBV6-4,TRBJ1-2,15,CASSDSGMGQAPYTF
TRBV6-2/TRBV6-3,TRBJ2-2,16,CASSSGLAPLGGELFF
TRBV28,TRBJ1-1,12,CASSSIREEAFF
TRBV3-1/TRBV3-2,TRBJ2-1,16,CASRVTGGAGNNEQFF
TRBV18,TRBJ1-6,17,CASSPPNTGTLNSPLHF
TRBV2,TRBJ2-7,15,CASTRDFSPQYEQYF
TRBV11-2,TRBJ2-3,14,CASSLRYGSDTQYF
TRBV7-9,TRBJ1-2,16,CASSSGTDPSNYGYTF
TRBV10-3,TRBJ2-1,11,CAISSRDEQFF
TRBV19,TRBJ1-5,17,CASSIDSPQPGNQPQHF
TRBV18,TRBJ1-5,15,CASSLERQGNQPQHF
TRBV7-2,TRBJ1-1,13,CASSSTENTEAFF
TRBV5-4,TRBJ1-4,15,CASSLTAATNEKLFF
TRBV27,TRBJ2-3,15,CASSLGVISTDTQYF
TRBV4-3,TRBJ1-6,15,CASSQDTVYNSPLHF
TRBV6-5,TRBJ1-3,16,CASSFDQVSSGNTIYF
TRBV28,TRBJ2-1,14,CASSLAGPYNEQFF
TRBV6-6,TRBJ1-5,12,CASTHGGQPQHF
TRBV27,TRBJ2-7,13,CASSPTVTYEQYF
TRBV6-2/TRBV6-3,TRBJ1-5,14,CASTDSAGNQPQHF
TRBV3-1/TRBV3-2,TRBJ2-7,18,CASSRGAGLAAYSYEQYF
TRBV3-1/TRBV3-2,TRBJ1-2,16,CASSQSVGRGHSGYTF
TRBV24-1,TRBJ1-2,14,CATTDSTSSYGYTF
TRBV12-5,TRBJ2-3,15,CASGSGTGTTDTQYF
TRBV19,TRBJ2-3,15,CASSTGLAGGDTQYF
TRBV10-2,TRBJ2-3,15,CASRGLAGPTDTQYF
TRBV10-3,TRBJ1-4,15,CAIRGTGGAGEKLFF
TRBV11-3,TRBJ2-2,14,CASSLGLVGGELFF
TRBV18,TRBJ1-2,13,CASSPRPGDGYTF
TRBV6-5,TRBJ2-5,13,CASSYGPVETQYF
TRBV18,TRBJ2-5,16,CASSPLAGGTQETQYF
TRBV9,TRBJ2-3,16,CASSGGLGAVTDTQYF
TRBV28,TRBJ1-6,15,CASSFDGTSNSPLHF
TRBV2,TRBJ1-5,16,CASSPRTSISNQPQHF
TRBV10-2,TRBJ2-5,17,CASSEIPSGGVLETQYF
TRBV2,TRBJ2-3,15,CASSVSGGKVDTQYF
TRBV28,TRBJ2-1,13,CATKGGTYNEQFF
TRBV11-2,TRBJ2-5,14,CASSLDRGQETQYF